These 14 T cell receptor beta chains were all obtained from the same sample, sequenced in a study of blood T cell repertoires in COVID-19. The protocol was immunoSEQ multiplex PCR, while the TCRdb copy is restricted to in-frame clones and leaves out a portion. The table lists 270,000 or so clones, roughly 83% of them singletons. Sequenced sample: peripheral blood. The receptors shown here come from a human donor with COVID-19, enrolled during active disease. The donor label of this sample is uncertain.

This clone was recorded at least ten times. The chain has TRBV7-3 and TRBJ2-2; TRBD2 matches 7 bases. Per the germline V gene, CDR1 is SGHTA and CDR2 is FQGTGA. V lost 2 bases and J lost 6; bases outside the gene matches: 3. The CDR3 totals 14 residues. CDR3 nucleotides: TGTGCCAGCAGCTTAGGGAGGGGCTCCGGGGAGCTGTTTTTT. As protein: CASSLGRGSGELFF. Filled out from reference TRBV7-3 and TRBJ2-2, the complete variable domain reads GAGVSQTPSNKVTEKGKYVELRCDPISGHTALYWYRQSLGQGPEFLIYFQGTGAADDSGLPNDRFFAVRPEGSVSTLKIQRTERGDSAVYLCASSLGRGSGELFFGEGSRLTVL.

This clone has a single count. The chain combines TRBV24-1 with TRBJ2-3; no reliable D call. The CDR3 extends over 13 amino acids. V was pared by 6 bases and J by 3 bases, with 9 bases between. Looked up from germline, CDR1 is KGHDR and CDR2 is SFDVKD. CDR3 protein: CATSLRGTDTQYF. The CDR3 DNA is TGTGCCACCAGTTTAAGAGGAACAGATACGCAGTATTTT.

A word on this clone: An end of the junction differs from the germline gene, which may be a read error. V and J are TRBV15 and TRBJ1-2; no firm D call. The CDR3 covers 13 residues. CDR1 LNHNV and CDR2 YYDKDF come from the germline V gene (reference sequence). The CDR3 DNA is TGTGCCACCAGCGGGCATTACAACTCTGGCTACACCTTC. It specifies CATSGHYNSGYTF.

The gene calls are TRBV5-1 and TRBJ2-3, with D unresolved. CDR3 size: 15 residues. Germline values: CDR1 SGHRS, CDR2 YFSETQ. Trimming stripped 0 bases from V and 2 bases from J, with 10 bases between. DNA for the CDR3: TGCGCCAGCAGCTTGGACGGGTCCCACACAGATACGCAGTATTTT. Translating gives CASSLDGSHTDTQYF. Based on the CDR3 plus reference TRBV5-1 and TRBJ2-3, the full variable domain is KAGVTQTPRYLIKTRGQQVTLSCSPISGHRSVSWYQQTPGQGLQFLFEYFSETQRNKGNFPGRFSGRQFSNSRSEMNVSTLELGDSALYLCASSLDGSHTDTQYFGPGTRLTVL.

The chain couples TRBV9 to TRBJ2-7; 9 bases fit TRBD2. V gave up 0 bases and J gave up 3 bases; unmatched junction bases: 4. CDR3 size: 15 residues. Germline V gene sequence: CDR1 SGDLS, CDR2 YYNGEE. The CDR3 sequence: CASSVGLAGIYEQYF. The CDR3 DNA reads TGTGCCAGCAGCGTAGGGCTAGCGGGAATCTACGAGCAGTACTTC.

V is TRBV7-6 and J is TRBJ2-1; 7 nucleotides agree with TRBD2. This CDR3 comprises 16 residues. Germline V gene data show CDR1 as SGHVS and CDR2 as FNYEAQ. V lost 4 bases, J lost 5 bases, and 11 bases stayed unmatched. The CDR3 here is CASSSNWYGTNNEQFF. CDR3 bases: TGTGCCAGCAGCTCAAATTGGTACGGGACTAACAATGAGCAGTTCTTC.

Only a few counts were recorded for this clone. The V call is TRBV5-5, the J call TRBJ1-5, with a possible D match to TRBD1 (6 bases). Trimming stripped 4 bases from V and 3 bases from J, with 14 bases between. The CDR3 consists of 15 residues. Germline V lookup: CDR1 SGHKS, CDR2 YYEKEE (reference sequence). CDR3 nucleotide sequence: TGTGCCAGCAGCGGGACCCTGGGGGCCAATCAGCCCCAGCATTTT. This gives the protein CASSGTLGANQPQHF.

The chain links TRBV30 to TRBJ1-1; D is uncertain. The CDR3 consists of 13 residues. Germline V lookup: CDR1 GTSNPN, CDR2 SVGIG (reference sequence). V lost 0 bases, J lost 1 base, and 6 bases lay in between. The CDR3 loop reads CAWSVLKNTEAFF. The CDR3 DNA follows: TGTGCCTGGAGTGTACTCAAGAACACTGAAGCTTTCTTT.

The rearrangement uses TRBV11-2 and TRBJ2-5; 13 bases align to TRBD2. CDR3 length: 16 residues. V shed 5 bases and J 5 bases; nucleotides not matched to a gene: 8. Germline values: CDR1 SGHAT, CDR2 FQNNGV. The CDR3 sequence is CASSAGTSGIRETQYF. The CDR3 coding sequence is TGTGCCAGCAGCGCCGGGACTAGCGGGATTAGGGAGACCCAGTACTTC.

The chain joins TRBV7-9 to TRBJ2-1, with D tentatively TRBD2 (6 bases). CDR3 length equals 13 residues. Trimming pared 5 bases from V and 2 bases from J, leaving 7 bases between. Germline values: CDR1 SEHNR, CDR2 FQNEAQ (reference sequence). CDR3 sequence: CASSGGAYNEQFF. CDR3 coding DNA: TGTGCCAGCAGCGGCGGGGCCTACAATGAGCAGTTCTTC. Full variable domain (rest looked up from reference TRBV7-9 and TRBJ2-1): DTGVSQNPRHKITKRGQNVTFRCDPISEHNRLYWYRQTLGQGPEFLTYFQNEAQLEKSRLLSDRFSAERPKGSFSTLEIQRTEQGDSAMYLCASSGGAYNEQFFGPGTRLTVL.

V usage is TRBV10-3 and J usage is TRBJ1-2; 12 nucleotides line up with TRBD1. CDR3 length: 16 amino acids. V shed 6 bases, J shed 5 bases, and the junction held 10 bases outside the gene matches. Germline V CDR1 and CDR2: ENHRY, SYGVKD. CDR3 sequence: CAIRAQGDRGLYGYTF. In DNA, the CDR3 is TGTGCCATCAGGGCCCAGGGGGACAGGGGGCTTTATGGCTACACCTTC.

The gene calls are TRBV10-3 and TRBJ2-3, with TRBD2 matching 10 bases. The J segment lost 5 bases and the V segment lost 6 bases, leaving 8 bases of the junction unmatched. In germline, CDR1 is ENHRY, CDR2 SYGVKD. The CDR3 loop spans 15 amino acids. DNA for the CDR3: TGTGCCATCAGCCTTTCTAGCGGGAGAGGAGATACGCAGTATTTT. Translating gives CAISLSSGRGDTQYF.

This clone has more than one count but fewer than ten. The V call is TRBV6-1, the J call TRBJ1-6; unclear D gene. The CDR3 extends over 16 amino acids. V was trimmed by 1 base and J by 6 bases, leaving 13 bases between them. In germline, CDR1 is MNHNS, CDR2 SASEGT. The CDR3 sequence is CASSEGNGPINSPLHF. In DNA form, the CDR3 reads TGTGCCAGCAGTGAAGGCAATGGCCCGATTAATTCACCCCTCCACTTT.

V and J are TRBV19 and TRBJ1-4; 7 positions match TRBD1. V trimming: 3 bases; J trimming: 8 bases; junction bases outside the gene matches: 6. The CDR3 length is 14 residues. Germline lookup yields CDR1 LNHDA and CDR2 SQIVND (reference sequence). The CDR3 sequence: CASSIGSRGEKLFF. The CDR3 DNA sequence: TGTGCCAGTAGTATCGGCAGCAGGGGGGAAAAACTGTTTTTT.